The clone carrying this T cell receptor beta chain was seen many times. Its antigen remains unidentified. Assembly of TCR beta libraries relied on iRepertoire HTBI primers together with Arm-PCR of CDR3 regions. One entry per CDR3 protein results from TCRdb running MiXCR on the multiplex PCR reads. This sample has hundreds of thousands of distinct CDR3 sequences, with over 15% found just once. The data are from a study of regulatory T cells in long-lasting Graves disease. Time point described: newly diagnosed GD, antithyroid drugs for less than 3 months. PBMC RNA was the source of the TCR library. General study points: Preferential use of TRBV28, TRBJ1-2 and TRBJ2-5 was seen in persistent disease.

This CDR3 spans 13 amino acids. CDR1 and CDR2 from the germline V gene are DFQATT and SNEGSKA (reference sequence). Trimming at V came to 5 bases and at J to 3 bases, leaving 6 bases not matched to a gene. This sample was also put to use in a study of T cells in Graves' hyperthyroidism and ophthalmopathy.

The rearrangement joins TRBV20-1 to TRBJ2-7, with 8 bases matching TRBD1. Sequencing used peripheral blood mononuclear cells (PBMCs), obtained at new diagnosis, from a patient treated with antithyroid drugs. This clonotype was obtained from a man aged 40-55 years with Graves disease. Here the CDR3 reads CSAHRDRIYEQYF. In nucleotides, the CDR3 is TGCAGTGCTCACCGGGACAGGATCTACGAGCAGTACTTC.